Detailed here is one T cell receptor beta chain. Its target is unknown. Library preparation (for TCRbeta) was performed with unique molecular identifiers. TCRdb analysed the PCR reads with MiXCR anew, one entry per CDR3 protein. The sample has under 100,000 distinct CDR3 sequences; about a sixth are singletons. This entry belongs to a study of T-cell reconstitution after alpha-beta-depleted transplantation in children. V lost 5 bases and J 0 bases, leaving 17 bases between the germline ends. The germline V gene encodes CDR1 SEHNR and CDR2 FQNEAQ (reference sequence). The CDR3 totals 17 residues. General study findings and limits: In some patients, recipient T cells and intrathymic progenitors surviving conditioning explained high day-60 diversity. As was reported, about two months after transplant, alpha-beta T cells came from several hundred expanded graft clones.

The chain has TRBV7-9 and TRBJ1-3, with D uncertain. The source was PBMCs, mostly from graft donor cells, collected 180 days after TCRalphabeta/CD19-depleted stem cell transplant. The sequence was collected from a male patient under 10 years old who had a stem cell transplant for acute lymphoblastic leukemia, so the T cells may come from the graft donor. CDR3 in amino acids: CASSGPPNPSSGNTIYF. Written as DNA, the CDR3 is TGTGCCAGCAGCGGACCCCCAAACCCCAGCTCTGGAAACACCATATATTTT. The whole variable domain, remainder taken from reference TRBV7-9 and TRBJ1-3, is DTGVSQNPRHKITKRGQNVTFRCDPISEHNRLYWYRQTLGQGPEFLTYFQNEAQLEKSRLLSDRFSAERPKGSFSTLEIQRTEQGDSAMYLCASSGPPNPSSGNTIYFGEGSWLTVV.